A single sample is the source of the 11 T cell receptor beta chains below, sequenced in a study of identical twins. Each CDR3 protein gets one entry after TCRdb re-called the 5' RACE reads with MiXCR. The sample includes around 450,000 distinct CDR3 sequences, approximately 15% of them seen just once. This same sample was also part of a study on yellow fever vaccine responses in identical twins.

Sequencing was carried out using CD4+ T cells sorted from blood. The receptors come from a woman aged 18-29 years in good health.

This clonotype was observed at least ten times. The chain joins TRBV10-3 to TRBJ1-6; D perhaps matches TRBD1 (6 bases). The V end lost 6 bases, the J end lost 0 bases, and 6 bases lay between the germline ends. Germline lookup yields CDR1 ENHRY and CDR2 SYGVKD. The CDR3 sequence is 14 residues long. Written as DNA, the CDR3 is TGTGCCATCAGGGACAGCTCCTATAATTCACCCCTCCACTTT. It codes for CAIRDSSYNSPLHF.

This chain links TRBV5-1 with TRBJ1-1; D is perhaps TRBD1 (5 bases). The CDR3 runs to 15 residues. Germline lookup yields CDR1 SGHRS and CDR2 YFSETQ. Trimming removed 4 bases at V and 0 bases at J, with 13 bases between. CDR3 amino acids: CASSLSRQMNTEAFF. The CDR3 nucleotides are TGCGCCAGCAGCCTCTCTAGACAGATGAACACTGAAGCTTTCTTT.

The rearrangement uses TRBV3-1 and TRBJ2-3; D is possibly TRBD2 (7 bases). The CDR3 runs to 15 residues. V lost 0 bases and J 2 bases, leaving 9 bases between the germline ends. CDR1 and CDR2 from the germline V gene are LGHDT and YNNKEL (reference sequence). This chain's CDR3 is CASSQDAGATDTQYF. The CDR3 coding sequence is TGTGCCAGCAGCCAAGATGCGGGGGCCACAGATACGCAGTATTTT.

Here the CDR3 DNA reads TGCAGTGCCCGGACGGGACTGAACAATCAGCCCCAGCATTTT. It is translated as CSARTGLNNQPQHF. J is TRBJ1-5 and V is TRBV20-1; a possible D gene is TRBD1 (5 bases). The CDR3 is made up of 14 amino acids. The V and J ends lost 6 bases and 3 bases respectively, with 15 bases between them. Germline-derived CDR1 and CDR2 are DFQATT and SNEGSKA (reference sequence).

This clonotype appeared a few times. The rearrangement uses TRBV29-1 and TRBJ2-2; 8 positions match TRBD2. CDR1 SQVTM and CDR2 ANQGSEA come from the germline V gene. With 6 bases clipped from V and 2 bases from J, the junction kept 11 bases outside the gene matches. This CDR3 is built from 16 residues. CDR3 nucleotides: TGCAGCGTCCGAAAGGGCGGGGGGCCAAACACCGGGGAGCTGTTTTTT. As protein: CSVRKGGGPNTGELFF.

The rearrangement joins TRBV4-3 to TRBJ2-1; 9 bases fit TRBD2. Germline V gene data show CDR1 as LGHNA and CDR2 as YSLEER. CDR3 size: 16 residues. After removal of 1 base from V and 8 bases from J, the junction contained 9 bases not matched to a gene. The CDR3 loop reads CASSQVQAGGRDEQFF. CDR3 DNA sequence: TGCGCCAGCAGCCAAGTTCAGGCGGGAGGGCGAGATGAGCAGTTCTTC.

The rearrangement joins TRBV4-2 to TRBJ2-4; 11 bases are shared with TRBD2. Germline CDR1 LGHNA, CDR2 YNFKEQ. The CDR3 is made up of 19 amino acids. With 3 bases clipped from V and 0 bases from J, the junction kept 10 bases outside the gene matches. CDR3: CASSQPTSGNNVAKNIQYF. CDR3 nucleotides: TGTGCCAGCAGCCAGCCGACTAGCGGGAATAACGTAGCCAAAAACATTCAGTACTTC.

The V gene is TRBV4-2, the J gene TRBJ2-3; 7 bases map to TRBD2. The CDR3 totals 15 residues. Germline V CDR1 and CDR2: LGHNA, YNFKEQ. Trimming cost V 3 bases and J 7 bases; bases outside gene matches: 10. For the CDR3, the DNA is TGTGCCAGCAGCCAGGGAAAAGCGGGGCCAAATACGCAGTATTTT. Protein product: CASSQGKAGPNTQYF.

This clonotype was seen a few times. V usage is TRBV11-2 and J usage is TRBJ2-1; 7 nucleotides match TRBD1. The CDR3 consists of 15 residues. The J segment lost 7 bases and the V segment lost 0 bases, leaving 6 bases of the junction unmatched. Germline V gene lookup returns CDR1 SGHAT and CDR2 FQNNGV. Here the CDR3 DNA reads TGTGCCAGCAGCTTAGAAGGGGGCAGGGGGAATGAGCAGTTCTTC. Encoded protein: CASSLEGGRGNEQFF.

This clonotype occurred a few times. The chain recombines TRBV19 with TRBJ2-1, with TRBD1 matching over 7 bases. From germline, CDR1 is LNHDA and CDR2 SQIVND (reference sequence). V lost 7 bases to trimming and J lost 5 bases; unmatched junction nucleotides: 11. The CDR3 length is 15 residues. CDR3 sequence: CASNNVGQPDNEQFF. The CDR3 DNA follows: TGTGCCAGTAATAATGTGGGACAGCCTGACAATGAGCAGTTCTTC.

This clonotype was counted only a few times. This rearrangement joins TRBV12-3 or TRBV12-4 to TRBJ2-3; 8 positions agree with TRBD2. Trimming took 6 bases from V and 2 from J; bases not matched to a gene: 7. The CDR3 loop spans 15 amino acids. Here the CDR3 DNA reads TGTGCCAGCAGGAGAGCGGGAGTCGCCACAGATACGCAGTATTTT. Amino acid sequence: CASRRAGVATDTQYF.